Listed here are 14 T cell receptor beta chains from one sample, sequenced in a study of blood T cell repertoires in COVID-19. The data were produced by immunoSEQ multiplex PCR, yet TCRdb's version contains in-frame clones alone and is incomplete. The table includes some 170,000 clones, more than 75% detected once. The specimen was peripheral blood. Receptor source: a man in his forties with acute or convalescent COVID-19.

The genes are TRBV19 and TRBJ1-1; D may be TRBD1 (6 bases). Trimming took 6 bases from V and 4 from J, leaving 9 bases between them. CDR3 length: 12 residues. Germline CDR1 reads LNHDA; CDR2 reads SQIVND (reference sequence). The CDR3 here is CASRAGVTEAFF. CDR3 bases: TGTGCCAGTAGGGCAGGGGTCACTGAAGCTTTCTTT.

V and J are TRBV3-1 (or the pseudogene TRBV3-2) and TRBJ1-1, with D perhaps matching TRBD1 (6 bases). Germline V gene lookup returns CDR1 LGHDT and CDR2 YNNKEL (reference sequence). This CDR3 has 17 amino acids. With 2 bases removed from V and 4 bases from J, the gap between germline ends came to 20 bases. CDR3 nucleotide sequence: TGTGCCAGCAGCCAATTACTCTCGGGGGCGGGGGCCACTGAAGCTTTCTTT. It translates to CASSQLLSGAGATEAFF.

As for this clone: At the DNA level, this CDR3 is encoded by other sequences in the same sample as well. CDR3 nucleotide sequence: TGTGCCAGCAGCGTAGGAGAGGGTAGCAATCAGCCCCAGCATTTT. It encodes CASSVGEGSNQPQHF. The genes are TRBV9 and TRBJ1-5; no firm D call. CDR3 length: 15 amino acids. V lost 0 bases and J lost 0, with 7 bases in between. Germline CDR1 and CDR2: SGDLS and YYNGEE.

The chain has TRBV19 and TRBJ2-3, with 8 bases identical to TRBD2. The junction had 5 bases not matched to a gene; V was cut back by 5 bases and J by 4 bases. CDR1 is LNHDA and CDR2 is SQIVND in the germline V gene (reference sequence). CDR3 length: 14 residues. The CDR3 loop reads CASSSGGAADTQYF. CDR3 DNA sequence: TGTGCCAGTAGTTCCGGGGGGGCAGCAGATACGCAGTATTTT.

On this clone: Other nucleotide sequences in the sample specify the same CDR3. The V gene is TRBV6-5, the J gene TRBJ1-2; 10 nucleotides match TRBD1. The V gene end was trimmed by 2 bases and the J gene end by 3 bases; junction bases not matched to a gene: 3. The germline CDR1 and CDR2 sequences are MNHEY and SVGAGI. CDR3 length: 15 amino acids. CDR3 loop: CASSYRDRGHYGYTF. The CDR3 DNA follows: TGTGCCAGCAGTTACCGGGACAGGGGCCACTATGGCTACACCTTC.

The chain employs TRBV5-1 and TRBJ1-1; 9 nucleotides align to TRBD1. The CDR3 length is 14 residues. Germline V lookup: CDR1 SGHRS, CDR2 YFSETQ. The V and J ends lost 1 base and 4 bases, in that order; junction bases with no gene match: 2. The CDR3 reads CASSLPTGGTEAFF. In DNA form, the CDR3 reads TGCGCCAGCAGCTTGCCGACAGGGGGCACTGAAGCTTTCTTT.

The chain has TRBV11-2 and TRBJ1-1, with 10 bases fitting TRBD1. The CDR3 spans 15 residues. From germline, CDR1 is SGHAT and CDR2 FQNNGV. V lost 5 bases, J lost 4 bases, and 7 bases stayed unmatched. The CDR3 region has the DNA TGTGCCAGCAGCGCGACAGGGGGCGAGGTCACTGAAGCTTTCTTT. The encoded protein is CASSATGGEVTEAFF.

J is TRBJ1-5 and V is TRBV7-9; D is perhaps TRBD1 (5 bases). CDR3 size: 14 residues. The germline V gene has CDR1 SEHNR and CDR2 FQNEAQ (reference sequence). The V gene lost 5 bases and the J gene lost 4 bases, with 12 bases spanning the gap. The chain's CDR3 is CASSLTGGNQPQHF. The CDR3 DNA sequence: TGTGCCAGCAGCCTGACCGGGGGTAATCAGCCCCAGCATTTT.

V usage is TRBV5-6 and J usage is TRBJ1-2, with 11 bases matching TRBD1. The germline gives CDR1 SGHDT, CDR2 YYEEEE. V was clipped by 7 bases and J by 5 bases; unmatched bases: 16. CDR3 length: 17 amino acids. Written as DNA, the CDR3 is TGTGCCAGCCTTTATGGGGGACAGGGGGTACCCCTTTATGGCTACACCTTC. Translating it yields CASLYGGQGVPLYGYTF.

This clone has a handful of counts. The chain has TRBV7-8 and TRBJ1-3; 8 bases agree with TRBD1. V was clipped by 3 bases and J by 4 bases; unmatched bases: 11. From germline, CDR1 is SGHVS and CDR2 FQNEAQ. This CDR3 comprises 17 residues. CDR3 region: CASSFRTRDRSGNTIYF. DNA for the CDR3: TGTGCCAGCAGCTTCCGTACCCGGGACAGGTCCGGAAACACCATATATTTT.

The chain has TRBV7-2 and TRBJ1-5, with D possibly TRBD1 on 6 matching bases. The CDR3 has 15 residues. Germline lookup yields CDR1 SGHTA and CDR2 FQGNSA. Trimming pared 3 bases from V and 1 base from J, leaving 10 bases between. The CDR3 sequence is CASSLDRVSNQPQHF. The CDR3 bases are TGTGCCAGCAGCTTGGACAGAGTCAGCAATCAGCCCCAGCATTTT.

The chain has TRBV28 and TRBJ1-1, with D perhaps matching TRBD1 (6 bases). Germline CDR1 MDHEN, CDR2 SYDVKM. There are 16 residues in the CDR3. Trimming pared 6 bases from V and 0 bases from J, leaving 17 bases between. The CDR3 loop reads CASRSRGAILNTEAFF. For the CDR3, the DNA is TGTGCCAGCAGAAGCAGGGGCGCTATTCTGAACACTGAAGCTTTCTTT.

In its sample, this clone was seen a few times. The CDR3 nucleotides are TGTGCCACCAGCAGAGGGGGACAGGGGAATTCACCCCTCCACTTT. This sequence encodes CATSRGGQGNSPLHF. This rearrangement joins TRBV15 to TRBJ1-6, with 10 bases matching TRBD1. CDR1 and CDR2 (germline): LNHNV, YYDKDF (reference sequence). J gave up 7 bases and V 1 base, and 1 base lay outside the gene matches. This CDR3 is 15 amino acids long.

This clone has just one count. The chain uses TRBV2 and TRBJ1-1; possible D gene TRBD1, 6 bases. The CDR3 spans 13 residues. Between the trimmed V and J ends, which lost 0 bases and 5 bases, there was a span of 7 bases. Germline loops: CDR1 SNHLY, CDR2 FYNNEI. CDR3 protein: CASSEAGATEAFF. The DNA of the CDR3 is TGTGCCAGCAGTGAAGCGGGGGCAACTGAAGCTTTCTTT. Combining the CDR3 with reference TRBV2 and TRBJ1-1 gives the whole variable domain EPEVTQTPSHQVTQMGQEVILRCVPISNHLYFYWYRQILGQKVEFLVSFYNNEISEKSEIFDDQFSVERPDGSNFTLKIRSTKLEDSAMYFCASSEAGATEAFFGQGTRLTVV.